Below are 26 T cell receptor beta chains sequenced from a single sample in a study of CD8 T cells in ankylosing spondylitis (dated by TCRdb to the late 2010s). Which antigens these TCRs recognize remains unknown. Library prep was done by 5' RACE. The sequencer listed for this sample is Illumina HiSeq 2500. The public reads were run again by TCRdb, first through fastp at Q25 and then through MiXCR, and only productive beta chains were kept. Identical CDR3 proteins give one entry, which carries the most common genes and DNA. The sample yields roughly 300,000 distinct CDR3 sequences; around 7.6% were counted once. The ten largest clones take up more than 14% of the sample. What the authors observed across the whole study: Blood from ankylosing spondylitis patients appeared to be characterized by a TCR beta motif composed of eight highly homologous amino acid variants.

The sequencing input was blood, either unsorted or a sorted T cell fraction (not recorded which). The receptors stem from a male donor with ankylosing spondylitis.

J is TRBJ2-1 and V is TRBV9; either TRBD1 or TRBD2 may supply D (6 bases each). Germline CDR1 and CDR2: SGDLS and YYNGEE. This CDR3 is 14 amino acids long. V lost 0 bases and J lost 5, with 9 bases in between. The CDR3 here is CASSVEGGNNEQFF. DNA of the CDR3: TGTGCCAGCAGCGTAGAAGGGGGGAACAATGAGCAGTTCTTC.

The V gene is TRBV2, the J gene TRBJ1-5, with D perhaps TRBD1 (6 bases). V gave up 4 bases and J gave up 5 bases, with 12 bases separating them. Germline V gene sequence: CDR1 SNHLY, CDR2 FYNNEI. This CDR3 comprises 14 residues. CDR3 residues: CASSGDKEYQPQHF. CDR3 coding DNA: TGTGCCAGCAGTGGGGACAAGGAATATCAGCCCCAGCATTTT. Full variable domain (rest looked up from reference TRBV2 and TRBJ1-5): EPEVTQTPSHQVTQMGQEVILRCVPISNHLYFYWYRQILGQKVEFLVSFYNNEISEKSEIFDDQFSVERPDGSNFTLKIRSTKLEDSAMYFCASSGDKEYQPQHFGDGTRLSIL.

The genes are TRBV7-3 and TRBJ2-3, with 13 bases lining up with TRBD2. The V segment lost 5 bases and the J segment 2 bases; nucleotides outside the gene matches: 4. In germline, CDR1 is SGHTA, CDR2 FQGTGA. The CDR3 loop spans 16 amino acids. CDR3 region: CASSVTSGRATDTQYF. DNA of the CDR3: TGTGCCAGCAGCGTTACTAGCGGGAGGGCCACAGATACGCAGTATTTT.

The chain links TRBV18 to TRBJ2-7; 9 nucleotides line up with TRBD1. V shed 6 bases, J shed 7 bases, and the junction held 10 bases outside the gene matches. This CDR3 has 14 amino acids. CDR1 is KGHSH and CDR2 is LQKENI in the germline V gene. CDR3 residues: CASSPGTGSREQYF. In DNA form, the CDR3 reads TGTGCCAGCTCCCCCGGGACAGGGAGTAGAGAGCAGTACTTC.

This clonotype was seen many times. The CDR3 loop is CASSLTGSNQPQHF. CDR3 DNA sequence: TGTGCCAGCAGCTTAACAGGGAGCAATCAGCCCCAGCATTTT. The chain employs TRBV7-2 and TRBJ1-5, with a possible D match to TRBD1 (6 bases). The CDR3 consists of 14 residues. Germline V CDR1 and CDR2: SGHTA, FQGNSA. V gave up 2 bases and J gave up 1 base, with 6 bases separating them. The whole variable domain, remainder taken from reference TRBV7-2 and TRBJ1-5, is GAGVSQSPSNKVTEKGKDVELRCDPISGHTALYWYRQSLGQGLEFLIYFQGNSAPDKSGLPSDRFSAERTGGSVSTLTIQRTQQEDSAVYLCASSLTGSNQPQHFGDGTRLSIL.

CDR3 protein: CASSLSYSYNEQFF. The CDR3 nucleotides read TGTGCCAGCAGCCTATCCTACTCCTACAATGAGCAGTTCTTC. V and J are TRBV13 and TRBJ2-1; no clear D gene. Trimming cost V 5 bases and J 0 bases, with 8 bases left between them. Germline-derived CDR1 and CDR2 are PRHDT and FYEKMQ (reference sequence). This CDR3 spans 14 amino acids.

This clonotype was seen many times. The chain employs TRBV7-8 and TRBJ2-1; the match to TRBD2 covers 10 bases. J was trimmed by 1 base and V by 3 bases; bases with no gene match: 6. This CDR3 contains 17 residues. Germline V gene lookup returns CDR1 SGHVS and CDR2 FQNEAQ. Here the CDR3 reads CASSFGQTSGSYNEQFF. The CDR3 coding sequence is TGTGCCAGCAGCTTTGGGCAGACTAGCGGGTCCTACAATGAGCAGTTCTTC.

This clonotype was observed at least ten times. The rearrangement links TRBV7-9 to TRBJ2-1; no firm D call. This CDR3 has 11 residues. V shed 1 base and J shed 8 bases, with 3 bases lying between them. Per the germline V gene, CDR1 is SEHNR and CDR2 is FQNEAQ (reference sequence). CDR3 sequence (DNA): TGTGCCAGCAGCTTAGGGGATGAGCAGTTCTTC. Protein product: CASSLGDEQFF. Full variable domain (remainder filled in from reference TRBV7-9 and TRBJ2-1): DTGVSQNPRHKITKRGQNVTFRCDPISEHNRLYWYRQTLGQGPEFLTYFQNEAQLEKSRLLSDRFSAERPKGSFSTLEIQRTEQGDSAMYLCASSLGDEQFFGPGTRLTVL.

This clonotype has more than one count but fewer than ten. This chain connects TRBV7-8 to TRBJ2-5; D gene unclear. V shed 5 bases and J shed 7 bases, with 14 bases lying between them. CDR1 and CDR2 from the germline V gene are SGHVS and FQNEAQ. CDR3 size: 13 residues. For the CDR3, the DNA is TGTGCCAGCAGCCCACGGACCTCACGGACCCAGTACTTC. Translation gives CASSPRTSRTQYF.

This clonotype appeared many times. J is TRBJ2-1 and V is TRBV6-5, with 7 nucleotides matching TRBD2. Germline V gene data show CDR1 as MNHEY and CDR2 as SVGAGI. CDR3 length: 18 residues. The J segment lost 4 bases and the V segment lost 2 bases, leaving 14 bases of the junction unmatched. DNA for the CDR3: TGTGCCAGCAGTTACCACTCCATAGGGAGGGCCCGGTACAATGAGCAGTTCTTC. It is translated as CASSYHSIGRARYNEQFF.

This clonotype was seen a handful of times. A read error may produce the germline difference seen at one junction end. V and J are TRBV11-2 and TRBJ2-1, with 13 bases aligning to TRBD2. The CDR3 runs 14 residues. Germline V gives CDR1 SGHAT, CDR2 FQNNGV. Here the CDR3 reads CASSSNGLAGDRVF. CDR3 DNA: TGTGCCAGCAGCTCAAACGGACTAGCGGGAGATAGGGTCTTC. Drawing the rest from reference TRBV11-2 and TRBJ2-1, the complete variable domain is EAGVAQSPRYKIIEKRQSVAFWCNPISGHATLYWYQQILGQGPKLLIQFQNNGVVDDSQLPKDRFSAERLKGVDSTLKIQPAKLEDSAVYLCASSSNGLAGDRVFGPGTRLTVL.

This clonotype was counted between two and nine times. The chain joins TRBV27 to TRBJ1-5, with 7 bases fitting TRBD1. The CDR3 loop spans 13 amino acids. Germline CDR1 is MNHEY and CDR2 is SMNVEV (reference sequence). After removal of 4 bases from V and 5 bases from J, the junction contained 2 bases not matched to a gene. CDR3 sequence (DNA): TGTGCCAGCAGTTGGGACAGTTATCAGCCCCAGCATTTT. The encoded protein is CASSWDSYQPQHF.

In this sample, this clonotype turned up many times. V gene TRBV5-1 combines with J gene TRBJ2-3; TRBD2 matches 8 bases. Germline V gene data show CDR1 as SGHRS and CDR2 as YFSETQ. This CDR3 region has 22 residues. The trim removed 0 bases at V and 1 base at J, leaving 22 bases unmatched. The CDR3 loop is CASSLAARLRSQREYGTDTQYF. In DNA form, the CDR3 reads TGCGCCAGCAGCTTGGCCGCGAGGCTCAGGAGCCAGCGGGAGTATGGCACAGATACGCAGTATTTT.

In its sample, this clonotype was seen a few times. No conserved phenylalanine or tryptophan is present at the end of the CDR3, so a read error is the likely explanation. This chain links TRBV28 with TRBJ2-3, with 10 bases lining up with TRBD2. The CDR3 covers 14 residues. Germline trimming cut 7 bases from V and 4 bases from J; bases unmatched to any gene: 5. CDR1 MDHEN and CDR2 SYDVKM come from the germline V gene. The CDR3 reads CASTGTSVPDTQYI. In nucleotides, the CDR3 is TGTGCCAGCACCGGGACTAGCGTCCCAGATACGCAGTATATT.

The chain recombines TRBV4-2 with TRBJ2-1; D assignment may be TRBD1 or TRBD2 (6 bases each). Trimming shortened V by 5 bases and J by 3 bases, and 14 bases separated the two germline ends. This CDR3 region has 15 residues. Germline values: CDR1 LGHNA, CDR2 YNFKEQ. CDR3 nucleotide sequence: TGTGCCAGCAGCAGGGGGGCAGGGATCTACAATGAGCAGTTCTTC. Residues: CASSRGAGIYNEQFF.

This sequence joins TRBV2 and TRBJ2-7; TRBD1 matches 8 bases. The CDR3 runs to 15 residues. V gave up 6 bases and J gave up 4 bases; unmatched junction bases: 11. Germline V gives CDR1 SNHLY, CDR2 FYNNEI. The CDR3: CASSAKTGALYEQYF. CDR3 bases: TGTGCCAGCAGCGCTAAGACAGGGGCCTTATACGAGCAGTACTTC.

This clonotype has a handful of counts. This chain links TRBV7-2 with TRBJ1-5; TRBD1 agrees at 7 bases. Germline V gene lookup returns CDR1 SGHTA and CDR2 FQGNSA. V lost 1 base to trimming and J lost 7 bases; unmatched junction nucleotides: 7. CDR3 length equals 15 residues. The CDR3 loop reads CASSLEGGAFQPQHF. CDR3 sequence (DNA): TGTGCCAGCAGCTTAGAAGGGGGCGCTTTCCAGCCCCAGCATTTT.

This clonotype has a count of ten or more. The chain links TRBV9 to TRBJ2-3, with 9 bases identical to TRBD1. CDR1 is SGDLS and CDR2 is YYNGEE in the germline V gene. The CDR3 totals 16 residues. Trimming took 3 bases from V and 0 from J; bases not matched to a gene: 5. The CDR3 loop reads CASSAPQGASTDTQYF. Here the CDR3 DNA reads TGTGCCAGCAGCGCCCCACAGGGGGCGAGCACAGATACGCAGTATTTT.

This clonotype has at least ten counts. The chain combines TRBV29-1 with TRBJ2-1, with 10 bases fitting TRBD2. In germline, CDR1 is SQVTM, CDR2 ANQGSEA. V was pared by 3 bases and J by 6 bases, with 5 bases of the junction left unmatched. CDR3 size: 14 residues. The CDR3 nucleotides are TGCAGCGTTGACCTAGCGGGAGTACGCAATGAGCAGTTCTTC. Its translation is CSVDLAGVRNEQFF.

This clonotype has only a few counts. The chain recombines TRBV4-3 with TRBJ2-1; 8 nucleotides match TRBD2. The CDR3 is 15 residues long. V gave up 0 bases and J gave up 8 bases; unmatched junction bases: 6. Looked up from germline, CDR1 is LGHNA and CDR2 is YSLEER. The DNA for the CDR3 is TGCGCCAGCAGCCAAGATCCAGCGGGAGCCGATGAGCAGTTCTTC. It encodes CASSQDPAGADEQFF.

There are many counts of this clonotype. The chain combines TRBV20-1 with TRBJ1-5, with D perhaps matching TRBD1 (5 bases). CDR3 length: 21 residues. Between the trimmed V and J ends, which lost 1 base and 0 bases, there was a span of 28 bases. Germline V gives CDR1 DFQATT, CDR2 SNEGSKA (reference sequence). The CDR3 is CSARASSGRKTVLYSNQPQHF. DNA for the CDR3: TGCAGTGCTAGAGCCTCTTCTGGGCGAAAGACAGTTCTTTATAGCAATCAGCCCCAGCATTTT.

There are many counts of this clonotype. The rearrangement links TRBV28 to TRBJ1-5; possible D gene TRBD1, 6 bases. CDR3 length: 14 amino acids. The ends were cut back, 2 bases at V and 4 bases at J, with 9 bases in the middle. Germline V lookup: CDR1 MDHEN, CDR2 SYDVKM. Written as DNA, the CDR3 is TGTGCCAGCAGTTTAGCCCAGGGGAATCAGCCCCAGCATTTT. It specifies CASSLAQGNQPQHF.

This clonotype showed up just a few times. The CDR3 region is CSVDPGQLLTGELFF. The CDR3 coding sequence is TGCAGCGTTGACCCGGGACAGCTACTAACCGGGGAGCTGTTTTTT. This sequence joins TRBV29-1 and TRBJ2-2; 7 nucleotides agree with TRBD1. The V gene end was trimmed by 3 bases and the J gene end by 5 bases; junction bases not matched to a gene: 9. The CDR3 sequence is 15 residues long. The germline CDR1 and CDR2 sequences are SQVTM and ANQGSEA.

This clonotype was recorded many times. The chain combines TRBV12-3 or TRBV12-4 with TRBJ2-7, with TRBD2 matching 13 bases. V shed 7 bases, J shed 2 bases, and the junction held 5 bases outside the gene matches. This CDR3 contains 15 residues. This CDR3 reads CASTIGLAGAYEQYF. The CDR3 nucleotides are TGTGCCAGCACCATAGGACTAGCGGGGGCCTACGAGCAGTACTTC.

The chain employs TRBV7-2 and TRBJ2-7; D gene uncertain. In germline, CDR1 is SGHTA, CDR2 FQGNSA. This CDR3 has 14 residues. Trimming took off 2 bases at V and 0 bases at J, with 8 bases between the two ends. The CDR3, as DNA: TGTGCCAGCAGCTTATATCCAATCTCCTACGAGCAGTACTTC. It specifies CASSLYPISYEQYF.

The chain has TRBV5-1 and TRBJ1-2, with D uncertain. V dropped 5 bases and J dropped 6 bases, with 17 bases sitting between them. The CDR3 is 14 amino acids. Germline CDR1 is SGHRS and CDR2 is YFSETQ. CDR3 nucleotides: TGCGCCAGCAGGCCGGGAGGCCAGTTAGATGGCTACACCTTC. It is translated as CASRPGGQLDGYTF. The entire variable domain, with the rest obtained from reference TRBV5-1 and TRBJ1-2, is as follows: KAGVTQTPRYLIKTRGQQVTLSCSPISGHRSVSWYQQTPGQGLQFLFEYFSETQRNKGNFPGRFSGRQFSNSRSEMNVSTLELGDSALYLCASRPGGQLDGYTFGSGTRLTVV.